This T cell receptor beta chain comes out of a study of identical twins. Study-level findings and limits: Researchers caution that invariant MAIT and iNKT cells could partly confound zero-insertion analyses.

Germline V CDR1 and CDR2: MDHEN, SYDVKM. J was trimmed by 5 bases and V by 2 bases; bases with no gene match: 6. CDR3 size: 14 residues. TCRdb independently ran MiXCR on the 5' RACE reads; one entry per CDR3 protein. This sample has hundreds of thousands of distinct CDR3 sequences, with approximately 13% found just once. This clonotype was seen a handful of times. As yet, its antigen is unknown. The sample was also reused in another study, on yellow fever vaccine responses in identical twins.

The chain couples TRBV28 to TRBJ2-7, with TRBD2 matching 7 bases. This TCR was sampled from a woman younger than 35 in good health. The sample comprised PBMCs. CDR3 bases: TGTGCCAGCAGTTTAGCGGGAGATGGGGACGAGCAGTACTTC. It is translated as CASSLAGDGDEQYF.